The clone carrying this T cell receptor (beta chain) was observed a single time. Its specificity is not known. An end of the junction does not agree with germline; a read error may underlie this. Patients with stable or active relapsing-remitting disease, all of them treatment-naive, made up the multiple sclerosis controls. The authors reverse transcribed roughly 0.5 to 1 ug RNA with random hexamers. Multiplex immunoSEQ PCR targeted 54 Vbeta and 13 Jbeta TCR beta segments. TCRdb redid the calling of the immunoSEQ multiplex PCR reads with MiXCR, one entry per CDR3 protein. The sample lists a few hundred thousand distinct CDR3 sequences, around 83% occurring once. CDR3 length: 13 residues. CDR1 and CDR2 (germline): SQVTM, ANQGSEA. The data derive from a study of CD8 T cells in Susac syndrome. Study-wide findings and caveats: It was acknowledged by the study that relatively few individuals were included in its TCR sequencing and HLA analysis.

The chain links TRBV29-1 to TRBJ1-1; D ambiguous. Sequencing was done on a sample of CD8+ T cells from PBMCs. This sequence originates from a human donor with multiple sclerosis. For the CDR3, the DNA is TGCAGCGAATCCCTACAAGGGAACGCTGAAGCTTTCTTT. Residues: CSESLQGNAEAFF.